Many counts were recorded for the clone carrying this T cell receptor beta chain. Its target is unknown. Germline CDR1 is DFQATT and CDR2 is SNEGSKA (reference sequence). The V and J ends lost 4 bases and 9 bases, in that order; junction bases with no gene match: 10. The CDR3 runs to 14 residues. The time point was: newly diagnosed GD, antithyroid drugs for less than 3 months. PBMC RNA served as the TCR library source. Graves' disease diagnosis was established per American Thyroid Association guidelines. iRepertoire HTBI primers and Arm-PCR of CDR3 regions built TCR beta libraries. MiXCR was run by TCRdb on the multiplex PCR reads, yielding one entry per CDR3 protein. Among 500,000 to 700,000 distinct CDR3 sequences listed, 15% to 20% were seen once. The sample originates from a study of regulatory T cells in long-lasting Graves disease. Overall study findings and caveats: In persistent patients, shared public clonotypes (around 2,500) outnumbered those in new patients (about 970).

Another study also made use of these data, one on T cells in Graves' hyperthyroidism and ophthalmopathy. That paper notes: On the basis of clinical symptoms, serum thyroxine and TRAb, thyroid ultrasound and orbital computed tomography, diagnoses were made.

V usage is TRBV20-1 and J usage is TRBJ2-1, with 9 positions matching TRBD1. Sample: peripheral blood mononuclear cells (PBMCs), taken at new diagnosis, from a patient treated with antithyroid drugs. The clonotype originates from a woman aged 25 to 45 with Graves disease. CDR3 in amino acids: CSAITGGEWIEQFF. Here the CDR3 DNA reads TGCAGTGCTATTACAGGGGGCGAATGGATTGAGCAGTTCTTC.